This T cell receptor beta chain is drawn from a study of OX40 agonist ivuxolimab in advanced cancers. At the level of the whole study: Ivuxolimab was an agonistic, fully human IgG2 monoclonal antibody directed against OX40 (CD134), a costimulatory receptor. The monotherapy dose-escalation portion (N of about 49 patients) of the phase I ivuxolimab trial is reported in the paper. Among the roughly 50 dose-escalation patients, around 19 had hepatocellular carcinoma, roughly 15 melanoma, 9 renal cell carcinoma and 9 head and neck cancer. Partial responses occurred in three dose-escalation patients: two with cutaneous melanoma and one with hepatocellular carcinoma. The point of sequencing TCRbeta in the periphery was to test whether ivuxolimab changed TCR sequence diversity and drove clonal T-cell expansion. A male proportion of around 80% and a mean age of 60 years, ranging from about 23 to 79, were recorded for the dose-escalation cohort. Intravenous ivuxolimab was administered to patients every 2 weeks at six dose levels: 0.01, 0.1, 0.3, 1.5, 3 and 10 mg/kg. Patients were allowed to have had prior anti-PD-1, anti-PD-L1 or anti-CTLA-4 therapy, and less than 45% of the dose-escalation patients had previously received checkpoint inhibitors.

Its CDR3 holds 11 amino acids, cysteine through phenylalanine. Here the CDR3 DNA is all that survives: 33 bases in frame from base 1. In the germline V gene (reference sequence), CDR1 corresponds to PRHDT and CDR2 to FYEKMQ. The trial excluded patients who had a history of autoimmune disease or who were on systemic immunosuppression. Peripheral blood for TCR sequencing was drawn from every dose cohort at baseline, at cycle 4 day 1 and at cycle 7 day 1. Samples came from an open-label, multicenter, first-in-human phase I dose-escalation trial of ivuxolimab. Adults with locally advanced or metastatic head and neck squamous cell, hepatocellular, melanoma or renal cell carcinoma were enrolled in the trial. Before TCR sequencing, CD4+ T cells and CD8+ T cells from peripheral blood were sorted into separate populations. Beyond this particular receptor, the publication reports: At doses of 0.1 to 3.0 mg/kg, clonal expansion of both CD4+ and CD8+ T cells in blood was seen between baseline and week 6. Partial responders in the 0.1-3.0 mg/kg groups had among the lowest normalized peripheral clonal expansion, especially among CD8+ T cells. Which antigens the clonally expanded peripheral T cells were specific for was not determined. Low levels of normalized T-cell clonal expansion were also seen in some patients who did not respond. On average, CD8+ T cells showed more expanded clones than CD4+ T cells after ivuxolimab.

This clone qualifies as medium-sized (0.01 to 0.1%). Its antigen is not yet known. Sequence at one end of the junction differs from germline and may be a read error. Genomic DNA was isolated from the sorted cells so that the TCRbeta CDR3 region could be sequenced. The immunoSEQ Assay was used to sequence the TCRbeta CDR3 regions. TCRdb holds this immuneACCESS table with in-frame rearrangements only. Some clones are missing; in checked studies, unresolved V genes explain under half, and the rest has no known cause. This sample has several thousand clones in its table, and approximately 70% of those were observed once. The ten largest make up roughly 60% of the sample.

The receptor comes from an adult with an advanced solid tumor such as melanoma, head and neck, liver or kidney cancer. The sequence is built from TRBV13 and TRBJ1-2; the D gene is unclear. The sample consisted of CD4+ or CD8+ T cells sorted from blood, taken in a trial of the OX40 agonist ivuxolimab. The sequenced DNA: TGTGCCAGCAGTGAGAATGAAGAACCACCCTTC. Its protein is CASSENEEPPF. The reference TRBV13 and TRBJ1-2 proteins fill in what lies around the CDR3, so the full variable domain reads AAGVIQSPRHLIKEKRETATLKCYPIPRHDTVYWYQQGPGQDPQFLISFYEKMQSDKGSIPDRFSAQQFSDYHSELNMSSLELGDSALYFCASSENEEPPFGSGTRLTVV.